This T cell receptor beta chain stems from a study of T cell changes during pregnancy in multiple sclerosis. TCRdb keeps only in-frame clones here, not all; method: immunoSEQ multiplex PCR. There are tens of thousands of clones in the sample; more than 70% occur only once, and 5.9% lies in the top ten. Germline V gene lookup returns CDR1 LNHDA and CDR2 SQIVND (reference sequence). Trimming cost V 3 bases and J 0 bases, with 12 bases left between them. The CDR3 contains 17 residues. The sample here was CD8+ T cells from peripheral blood mononuclear cells, taken after pregnancy. The sequence derives from a female donor in good health, enrolled as a control in a pregnancy study. The chain has TRBV19 and TRBJ1-6; unclear D gene. CDR3 in DNA: TGTGCCAGTAGTATGTGGATAGGGAGCTCCTATAATTCACCCCTCCACTTT. Translation gives CASSMWIGSSYNSPLHF.